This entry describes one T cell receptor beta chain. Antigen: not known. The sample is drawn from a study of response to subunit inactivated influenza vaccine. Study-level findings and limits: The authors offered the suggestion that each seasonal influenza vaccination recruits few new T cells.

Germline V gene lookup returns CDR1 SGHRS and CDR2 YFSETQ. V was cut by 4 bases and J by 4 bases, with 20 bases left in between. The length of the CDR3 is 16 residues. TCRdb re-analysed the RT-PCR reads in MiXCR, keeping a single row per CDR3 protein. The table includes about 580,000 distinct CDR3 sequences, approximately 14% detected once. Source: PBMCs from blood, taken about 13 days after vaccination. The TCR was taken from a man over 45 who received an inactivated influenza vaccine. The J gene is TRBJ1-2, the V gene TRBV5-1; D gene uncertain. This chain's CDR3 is CASSPGAPSRGYGYTF. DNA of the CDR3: TGCGCCAGCAGCCCCGGTGCCCCGTCGAGAGGCTATGGCTACACCTTC.